These 18 T cell receptor beta chains were sequenced from one sample in a study of shared clonotypes between healthy human individuals. The table came from immunoSEQ multiplex PCR; TCRdb's copy has only in-frame clones and leaves some out. The sample includes some 980,000 clones, roughly 72% seen only once; the top ten take about 1.5%. The source material was memory CD4+ T cells sorted from blood. Subset meaning: CD45RA-negative fraction. The receptors come from a man aged 18 to 30 in good health.

This chain links TRBV6-1 with TRBJ1-1; D possibly corresponds to TRBD1 (5 bases). Germline CDR1 and CDR2: MNHNS and SASEGT. The CDR3 sequence is 13 residues long. V dropped 0 bases and J dropped 11 bases, with 13 bases sitting between them. The CDR3 here is CASSEAVEEGAFF. The CDR3 region has the DNA TGTGCCAGCAGTGAAGCGGTGGAGGAGGGGGCTTTCTTT.

The genes are TRBV10-1 and TRBJ1-3; no reliable D call. The length of the CDR3 is 13 residues. Trimming shortened V by 4 bases and J by 1 base, and 5 bases separated the two germline ends. Germline CDR1 WNHNN, CDR2 SYGVQD (reference sequence). The CDR3 sequence is CASSGQSGNTIYF. CDR3 nucleotide sequence: TGCGCCAGCAGTGGACAATCTGGAAACACCATATATTTT.

This chain joins TRBV19 and TRBJ2-7; a weak D match, TRBD2 (5 bases). CDR3 length equals 15 residues. Germline V gene lookup returns CDR1 LNHDA and CDR2 SQIVND (reference sequence). The V end lost 3 bases, the J end lost 7 bases, and 19 bases lay between the germline ends. CDR3 in amino acids: CASSIENRQTGEQYF. The CDR3 nucleotides read TGTGCCAGTAGTATCGAGAATCGCCAAACGGGGGAGCAGTACTTC.

Worth noting for this clone: The sample has other DNA sequences that encode this CDR3 too. CDR3 amino acids: CAISESGGGQETQYF. CDR3 nucleotide sequence: TGTGCCATCAGTGAATCGGGCGGGGGCCAAGAGACCCAGTACTTC. The V and J genes are TRBV10-3 and TRBJ2-5, with 7 positions matching TRBD2. The germline gives CDR1 ENHRY, CDR2 SYGVKD. J lost 1 base, V lost 3 bases, and 5 bases had no gene match. CDR3 length equals 15 residues.

This chain uses TRBV6-5 with TRBJ2-7, with a tentative D call TRBD1 (7 bases). V lost 5 bases, J lost 3 bases, and 11 bases lay in between. The CDR3 covers 13 residues. Germline loops: CDR1 MNHEY, CDR2 SVGAGI. The CDR3 DNA reads TGTGCCAGCAGTCACAGGGGAGGCTACGAGCAGTACTTC. It encodes CASSHRGGYEQYF.

The J gene is TRBJ2-7, the V gene TRBV21-1; TRBD1 reflects the table's D call only, with no check against the DNA. TRBV21-1 is listed as a pseudogene. The CDR3 is 16 amino acids. This chain's CDR3 is CASSKEVRDSTYEQYF. CDR3 sequence (DNA): TGTGCCAGCAGCAAAGAGGTACGCGACAGTACCTACGAGCAGTACTTC.

The V and J genes are TRBV7-2 and TRBJ2-3, with TRBD2 identical over 10 bases. Germline values: CDR1 SGHTA, CDR2 FQGNSA. The CDR3 sequence is 18 residues long. V gave up 5 bases and J gave up 0 bases; unmatched junction bases: 11. The CDR3 reads CASSPEQSGRASTDTQYF. CDR3 bases: TGTGCCAGCAGCCCCGAACAGAGCGGGAGGGCTAGCACAGATACGCAGTATTTT.

The chain employs TRBV5-1 and TRBJ2-1, with TRBD2 matching 7 bases. This CDR3 has 14 amino acids. CDR1 is SGHRS and CDR2 is YFSETQ in the germline V gene. V dropped 1 base and J dropped 3; count of bases not matched to a gene: 1. The CDR3 region is CASSLTSDYNEQFF. For the CDR3, the DNA is TGCGCCAGCAGCTTGACTAGCGACTACAATGAGCAGTTCTTC. Filled out from reference TRBV5-1 and TRBJ2-1, the complete variable domain reads KAGVTQTPRYLIKTRGQQVTLSCSPISGHRSVSWYQQTPGQGLQFLFEYFSETQRNKGNFPGRFSGRQFSNSRSEMNVSTLELGDSALYLCASSLTSDYNEQFFGPGTRLTVL.

This clone has just one count. This sequence joins TRBV5-4 and TRBJ1-2; D not resolved. The CDR3 runs 16 residues. In germline, CDR1 is SGHNT, CDR2 YYREEE (reference sequence). V was shortened by 4 bases and J by 8 bases, with 24 bases between the two germline ends. CDR3 bases: TGTGCCAGCAGCCCCCCCCAGGCGGAATTGCGAGGGGGCTACACCTTC. It yields the protein CASSPPQAELRGGYTF. Filled out from reference TRBV5-4 and TRBJ1-2, the complete variable domain reads ETGVTQSPTHLIKTRGQQVTLRCSSQSGHNTVSWYQQALGQGPQFIFQYYREEENGRGNFPPRFSGLQFPNYSSELNVNALELDDSALYLCASSPPQAELRGGYTFGSGTRLTVV.

The rearrangement links TRBV30 to TRBJ1-4, with TRBD1 identical over 8 bases. The ends lost 1 base at V and 7 bases at J; junction bases unmatched: 8. The germline CDR1 and CDR2 sequences are GTSNPN and SVGIG (reference sequence). This CDR3 has 15 residues. The CDR3 spells CAWSGKDRDLEKLFF. CDR3 bases: TGTGCCTGGAGTGGAAAGGACAGGGACCTTGAAAAACTGTTTTTT.

The V and J genes are TRBV7-9 and TRBJ1-6; D possibly corresponds to TRBD1 (6 bases). CDR1 and CDR2 from the germline V gene are SEHNR and FQNEAQ (reference sequence). The CDR3 has 15 residues. V lost 11 bases and J lost 7, with 21 bases in between. CDR3 nucleotides: TGTGCCGGCGGTCAAGCGGGACACCTCAATTCACCCCTCCACTTT. It codes for CAGGQAGHLNSPLHF.

This clone showed up just a few times. The chain has TRBV28 and TRBJ2-1; 11 bases align to TRBD2. The V gene end was trimmed by 7 bases and the J gene end by 4 bases; junction bases not matched to a gene: 6. The germline V gene has CDR1 MDHEN and CDR2 SYDVKM. This CDR3 comprises 15 residues. Here the CDR3 reads CASTLSGGAYNEQFF. DNA for the CDR3: TGTGCCAGCACCCTTAGCGGGGGGGCATACAATGAGCAGTTCTTC.

The J gene is TRBJ2-5, the V gene TRBV2, with 9 nucleotides matching TRBD1. The CDR3 is 16 residues long. Losses at the gene ends were 3 bases for V and 5 bases for J; bases not matched to a gene: 10. Germline V gives CDR1 SNHLY, CDR2 FYNNEI. The CDR3 DNA follows: TGTGCCAGCAGTGAGAGACAGGGGGGTACCCACGAGACCCAGTACTTC. This translates into CASSERQGGTHETQYF.

The chain employs TRBV10-1 and TRBJ1-1, with no clear D. Germline assignment: CDR1 WNHNN and CDR2 SYGVQD (reference sequence). The CDR3 covers 14 residues. V lost 3 bases, J lost 0 bases, and 8 bases lay in between. The CDR3 loop is CASSDGGMNTEAFF. CDR3 DNA sequence: TGCGCCAGCAGTGACGGAGGAATGAACACTGAAGCTTTCTTT.

The chain carries TRBV5-8 and TRBJ2-1, with a weak D call TRBD1 (6 bases). Germline-derived CDR1 and CDR2 are SGHTS and YDEGEE. The V gene lost 5 bases and the J gene lost 4 bases, with 13 bases spanning the gap. The CDR3 is 14 residues long. The CDR3 nucleotides read TGTGCCAGCAGGACGGGGCAGGGGTACAATGAGCAGTTCTTC. It yields the protein CASRTGQGYNEQFF.

The chain carries TRBV11-3 and TRBJ2-6; no clear D gene. Germline lookup yields CDR1 SGHNT and CDR2 YENEEA. The CDR3 loop spans 17 amino acids. V lost 2 bases to trimming and J lost 0 bases, with 11 bases between them. CDR3 amino acids: CASSLLVRISGANVLTF. CDR3 nucleotide sequence: TGTGCCAGCAGCTTATTGGTCAGAATCTCTGGGGCCAACGTCCTGACTTTC.

The genes are TRBV7-2 and TRBJ1-1, with 8 bases fitting TRBD1. CDR1 is SGHTA and CDR2 is FQGNSA in the germline V gene. This CDR3 is 14 amino acids long. Unmatched junction bases numbered 4, after V lost 4 bases and J lost 3 bases. The CDR3 coding sequence is TGTGCCAGCAGCTCGAGACAGGGGTACACTGAAGCTTTCTTT. Translating gives CASSSRQGYTEAFF.

This chain uses TRBV5-4 with TRBJ1-2, with 8 bases fitting TRBD1. After removal of 4 bases from V and 6 bases from J, the junction contained 11 bases not matched to a gene. The CDR3 runs to 15 residues. From germline, CDR1 is SGHNT and CDR2 YYREEE (reference sequence). CDR3 sequence: CASSPTRTGKDGYTF. In DNA, the CDR3 is TGTGCCAGCAGCCCAACCCGGACAGGGAAGGATGGCTACACCTTC. Supplemented by reference TRBV5-4 and TRBJ1-2, the full variable domain reads ETGVTQSPTHLIKTRGQQVTLRCSSQSGHNTVSWYQQALGQGPQFIFQYYREEENGRGNFPPRFSGLQFPNYSSELNVNALELDDSALYLCASSPTRTGKDGYTFGSGTRLTVV.